This paragraph reports one T cell receptor (beta chain). What it recognizes is unknown. The data originate from a study of Graves' ophthalmopathy and Graves' hyperthyroidism. Overall study results and limits: Detection in blood was also observed for most expanded thyroid clonotypes above 0.001 frequency.

This CDR3 is 15 amino acids long. The germline V gene has CDR1 PRHDT and CDR2 FYEKMQ (reference sequence). The V gene lost 7 bases and the J gene lost 0 bases, with 16 bases spanning the gap. RNA transcripts yielded amplified TCR beta CDR3 regions. HTBI primers were employed in first-round RT-PCR, then a second-round multiplex PCR followed. TCRdb analysed the multiplex PCR reads with MiXCR anew, one entry per CDR3 protein. This repertoire shows around 1.1 million distinct CDR3 sequences, approximately 35% found once; its top ten account for 11%. Sequencing was carried out using peripheral blood or thyroid tissue (not recorded which). This chain connects TRBV13 to TRBJ2-7; a weak D match, TRBD2 (5 bases). The receptor comes from an adult man with Graves' hyperthyroidism. The CDR3 spells CASIMDGKSSYEQYF. The CDR3 nucleotides are TGTGCCAGCATTATGGACGGGAAGAGCTCCTACGAGCAGTACTTC.